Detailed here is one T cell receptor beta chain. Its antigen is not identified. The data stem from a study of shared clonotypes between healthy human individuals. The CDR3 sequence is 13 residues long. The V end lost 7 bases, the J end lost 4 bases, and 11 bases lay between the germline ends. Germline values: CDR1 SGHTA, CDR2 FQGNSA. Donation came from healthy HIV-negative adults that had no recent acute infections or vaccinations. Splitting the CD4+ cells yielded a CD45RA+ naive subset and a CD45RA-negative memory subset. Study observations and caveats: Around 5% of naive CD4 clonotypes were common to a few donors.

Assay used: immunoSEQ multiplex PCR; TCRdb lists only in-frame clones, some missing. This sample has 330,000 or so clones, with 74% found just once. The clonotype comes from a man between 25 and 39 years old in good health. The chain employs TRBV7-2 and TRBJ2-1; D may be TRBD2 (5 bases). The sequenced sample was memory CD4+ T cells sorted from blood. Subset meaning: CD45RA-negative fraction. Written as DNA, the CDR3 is TGTGCCAGCAATCGACGGGAATACAATGAGCAGTTCTTC. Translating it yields CASNRREYNEQFF.